This paragraph covers one T cell receptor (beta chain) sequence. What it recognizes is unknown. Some clones are missing from TCRdb's copy, which holds only in-frame ones; the method was immunoSEQ multiplex PCR. In the table there are some 75,000 clones, around 96% of which are singletons. The data are from a study of cytomegalovirus exposure and HLA in healthy donors. Study results and limitations: Listed as cytomegalovirus-associated were 170 or so TCR beta chains.

CDR1 LGHNA and CDR2 YNFKEQ come from the germline V gene. J gave up 2 bases and V 4 bases, and 3 bases lay outside the gene matches. The CDR3 contains 15 residues. The TCR was taken from a woman in her late teens or twenties in good health and CMV-seronegative. The rearrangement joins TRBV4-2 to TRBJ2-7, with 12 bases lining up with TRBD1. The sequenced sample was PBMCs. In DNA form, the CDR3 reads TGTGCCAGCAGCCTTGGGACAGGGGGCACCTACGAGCAGTACTTC. Protein product: CASSLGTGGTYEQYF.